Listed here are 14 T cell receptor beta chains from one sample, sequenced in a study of CD8+ T cells in alopecia areata. Reverse transcription of extracted RNA yielded cDNA, which provided the sequencing template. Some clones are missing from TCRdb's copy, which holds only in-frame ones; the method was immunoSEQ multiplex PCR. The counts give roughly 110,000 clones, none of them seen only once; roughly a fifth is held by the top ten. Sequenced: lesional skin. These receptors originate from a C3H/HeJ mouse with alopecia areata. Strain haplotype at MHC: H2-k.

In regard to this clone: Gene and germline names: mouse. The DNA ends 4 residues before the CDR3 does, and the rest of the CDR3 is filled in from the germline J gene. This chain joins TRBV15 and TRBJ1-2; the match to TRBD1 covers 7 bases. The CDR3 is 14 residues long. Trimming at V came to 6 bases and at J to 0 bases, leaving 4 bases not matched to a gene. Per germline, CDR1 SGHND and CDR2 FRSKSL. The CDR3 bases that were read are TGTGCCAGCAGGCCGGGACAGACAAACTCC. Translating gives CASRPGQTNS. The entire CDR3 protein is CASRPGQTNSDYTF.

A word on this clone: All gene names here are mouse names. The read terminates 4 residues before the CDR3 end, so the remaining end is supplied by the germline J gene. V gene TRBV13-2 combines with J gene TRBJ2-5, with 12 nucleotides matching TRBD2. The CDR3 length is 16 residues. V shed 2 bases and J 1 base; nucleotides not matched to a gene: 2. Per the germline V gene, CDR1 is NNHNN and CDR2 is SYGAGS (reference sequence). CDR3 region: CASGDRTGGDQDTQYF. The CDR3 DNA, read in part, is TGTGCCAGCGGTGACCGGACTGGGGGGGACCAAGAC.

This clone was observed a handful of times. Germline and genes: mouse. The sequence runs out 4 residues before the end of the CDR3; the remainder is reconstructed from the germline J gene. The chain links TRBV1 to TRBJ1-2; no firm D call. The CDR3 contains 15 residues. The germline V and J ends were trimmed by 0 bases and 0 bases, with 8 bases remaining between them. Germline V gene data show CDR1 as NSQYPW and CDR2 as LRSPGD (reference sequence). CDR3 sequence: CTCSAEGSPNSDYTF. The part of the CDR3 DNA that was read is TGCACCTGCAGTGCAGAGGGGTCCCCAAACTCC.

This clone was detected only a few times. Gene names are the mouse ones. The CDR3 region is CASSGGTVPNERLFF. CDR3 DNA (partial): TGTGCCAGCAGTGGTGGGACAGTACCCAACGAA. The V call is TRBV13-3, the J call TRBJ1-4; 7 positions agree with TRBD1. The DNA ends 4 residues before the CDR3 does, and the rest of the CDR3 is filled in from the germline J gene. The V segment lost 3 bases and the J segment 3 bases; nucleotides outside the gene matches: 5. The length of the CDR3 is 15 residues. The germline CDR1 and CDR2 sequences are NNHDY and SYVADS.

In regard to this clone: TCRdb's protein sequence differs at residue 13 from the translated DNA; the protein presented here follows the DNA. Here the gene names and germline are mouse. The missing CDR3 end, 3 residues past where the read stops, is filled in from the germline J gene. This chain links TRBV14 with TRBJ1-6, with a tentative D call TRBD1 (6 bases). TRBJ1-6 is known as an ORF, though its function is uncertain. Germline V lookup: CDR1 SGHDT, CDR2 FRDEAV. V was pared by 4 bases and J by 0 bases, with 11 bases between. This CDR3 comprises 16 residues. The CDR3 region is CASSPGTNSYNSPLYF. CDR3 DNA (partial): TGTGCCAGCAGTCCCGGGACAAATTCCTATAATTCGCCC.

About this clone: The genes and germline here are from mouse. The sequenced fragment ends 4 residues before the CDR3 boundary, so the rest is inferred from the germline J gene. This chain links TRBV13-3 with TRBJ2-2; 12 bases fit TRBD2. The CDR3 sequence is 16 residues long. V was clipped by 5 bases and J by 0 bases; unmatched bases: 2. The germline V gene encodes CDR1 NNHDY and CDR2 SYVADS. The CDR3: CASSRTGGANTGQLYF. The CDR3 DNA, read in part, is TGTGCCAGCAGCCGGACTGGGGGGGCAAACACCGGG.

This clone has just a few counts. Mouse gene names and germline throughout. The read comes to an end 4 residues before the CDR3 does, leaving the germline J gene to fill in the end. The rearrangement uses TRBV13-3 and TRBJ1-1, with D perhaps TRBD1 (5 bases). V was trimmed by 2 bases and J by 0 bases, leaving 14 bases between them. Germline loops: CDR1 NNHDY, CDR2 SYVADS. This CDR3 is built from 16 residues. CDR3 bases read: TGTGCCAGCAGTGAGCGGCAGGGAGGGGCAAACACA. Amino acid sequence: CASSERQGGANT. The full CDR3 is CASSERQGGANTEVFF.

In this sample, this clone turned up a few times. Mouse names are used for the genes. The CDR3 extends 4 residues past the end of the read, so its final part is completed from the germline J gene. The chain links TRBV5 to TRBJ2-1; 9 nucleotides line up with TRBD2. The J segment lost 2 bases and the V segment lost 4 bases, leaving 3 bases of the junction unmatched. The CDR3 is made up of 15 amino acids. Germline CDR1 LGHNA, CDR2 YNLKQL (reference sequence). The part of the CDR3 DNA that was read is TGTGCCAGCAGCCCTCCTGGGGGGGACTATGCT. Translation gives CASSPPGGDYA. The full CDR3 reads CASSPPGGDYAEQFF.

As to this clone: These gene names are mouse names. From the germline J gene comes the end of the CDR3, since the read stops 4 residues before it. The chain recombines TRBV13-1 with TRBJ2-1; D ambiguous. In germline, CDR1 is NSHNY, CDR2 SYGAGN. V lost 2 bases and J 4 bases, leaving 4 bases between the germline ends. The length of the CDR3 is 12 residues. CDR3 bases read: TGTGCCAGCAGTGAACAGTATGCT. As protein: CASSEQYA. The whole CDR3 sequence is CASSEQYAEQFF.

For this clone: Here the gene names and germline are mouse. The part of the CDR3 DNA that was read is TGCACCTGCAGTGCAGAAGTAACGACTGGGGGGCCCTCATTTCAAGAC. It specifies CTCSAEVTTGGPSFQD. The full CDR3 reads CTCSAEVTTGGPSFQDTQYF. The J gene is TRBJ2-5, the V gene TRBV1, with 10 bases that match TRBD2. The read ends 4 residues shy of where the CDR3 ends; the end is completed using the germline J gene. Germline trimming cut 0 bases from V and 3 bases from J; bases unmatched to any gene: 15. CDR3 length equals 20 residues. Looked up from germline, CDR1 is NSQYPW and CDR2 is LRSPGD (reference sequence).

This clone turned up a few times. The genes and germline here are from mouse. With the read ending 4 residues before the CDR3 end, the germline J gene is used to fill in that end. The rearrangement uses TRBV1 and TRBJ2-1; D is perhaps TRBD1 (7 bases). V was pared by 0 bases and J by 0 bases, with 12 bases between. From germline, CDR1 is NSQYPW and CDR2 LRSPGD (reference sequence). This CDR3 has 17 amino acids. The CDR3 sequence: CTCSADQGGYNYAEQFF. CDR3 DNA (partial): TGCACCTGCAGTGCAGATCAGGGGGGTTATAACTATGCT.

This clone was seen a handful of times. The germline and genes are mouse ones. The CDR3 end is not reached by the read, which stops 4 residues before it; the germline J gene fills it in. The chain has TRBV17 and TRBJ2-3, with 8 bases fitting TRBD2. The J segment lost 0 bases and the V segment lost 2 bases, leaving 4 bases of the junction unmatched. The CDR3 extends over 16 amino acids. The germline CDR1 and CDR2 sequences are MNHDT and YYDKIL. CDR3 DNA (partial): TGTGCTAGCAGTAGATTGGGGGGGTCTAGTGCAGAA. It specifies CASSRLGGSSAE. In full, the CDR3 is CASSRLGGSSAETLYF.

This clone turned up a few times. These gene names are mouse names. The read terminates 4 residues ahead of where the CDR3 ends, so the germline J gene completes it. V is TRBV1 and J is TRBJ1-4; D uncertain. V lost 1 base, J lost 2 bases, and 5 bases lay in between. The CDR3 extends over 14 amino acids. Per the germline V gene, CDR1 is NSQYPW and CDR2 is LRSPGD (reference sequence). CDR3 bases read: TGCACCTGCAGTGCAGCACTCTCCAACGAA. Protein product: CTCSAALSNE. The complete CDR3 protein is CTCSAALSNERLFF.

As for this clone: The gene names here belong to mouse. The sequence runs out 4 residues before the end of the CDR3; the remainder is reconstructed from the germline J gene. The V and J genes are TRBV19 and TRBJ1-1; possible D gene TRBD1, 6 bases. Germline loops: CDR1 FNHDT, CDR2 SITEND (reference sequence). The CDR3 sequence is 15 residues long. V lost 5 bases and J 1 base, leaving 15 bases between the germline ends. The sequenced CDR3 bases are TGTGCCAGCAGCTACAGGGAAAGAGGAAACACA. Residues: CASSYRERGNT. The entire CDR3 protein reads CASSYRERGNTEVFF.